Presented here are 16 T cell receptor beta chains from one specimen sequenced in a study of memory CD4+ T cells and cytomegalovirus serostatus. Single viable CD3+CD4+CD8-CD45RO+ cells were sorted as the memory CD4+ T cells. Clones were read by immunoSEQ multiplex PCR, and TCRdb kept only the in-frame ones, dropping some. Among about 82,000 clones listed, about 85% were seen once. Sequenced input: memory CD4+ T cells from blood. The receptors were gathered from an adult in good health and CMV-seronegative.

The chain is built from TRBV4-1 and TRBJ1-1; TRBD1 is a possible D gene (5 bases). This CDR3 comprises 14 residues. The germline CDR1 and CDR2 sequences are MGHRA and YSYEKL. Trimming shortened V by 0 bases and J by 11 bases, and 16 bases separated the two germline ends. The CDR3 bases are TGCGCCAGCAGCCAAGAGGAGGGGTTGGGGGGGGCTTTCTTT. The encoded protein is CASSQEEGLGGAFF.

The chain carries TRBV4-2 and TRBJ1-5; TRBD1 agrees at 9 bases. Trimming took 4 bases from V and 6 from J; bases not matched to a gene: 13. The length of the CDR3 is 17 residues. Germline V CDR1 and CDR2: LGHNA, YNFKEQ. The CDR3: CASSPNVGQGKGQPQHF. CDR3 coding DNA: TGTGCCAGCAGCCCAAATGTGGGACAGGGAAAAGGTCAGCCCCAGCATTTT.

The CDR3 DNA reads as TGTGCCTGGAGTGACTCCCGGGACAGGGGGCGCACGGGCAATCAGCCCCAGCATTTT. This sequence encodes CAWSDSRDRGRTGNQPQHF. The chain recombines TRBV30 with TRBJ1-5; 12 bases align to TRBD1. The CDR3 spans 19 residues. V gave up 1 base and J gave up 2 bases; unmatched junction bases: 12. Germline assignment: CDR1 GTSNPN and CDR2 SVGIG (reference sequence). The full variable domain, rest sourced from reference TRBV30 and TRBJ1-5, is SQTIHQWPATLVQPVGSPLSLECTVEGTSNPNLYWYRQAAGRGLQLLFYSVGIGQISSEVPQNLSASRPQDRQFILSSKKLLLSDSGFYLCAWSDSRDRGRTGNQPQHFGDGTRLSIL.

The chain couples TRBV5-6 to TRBJ1-6, with TRBD1 matching 8 bases. CDR1 is SGHDT and CDR2 is YYEEEE in the germline V gene. The V and J ends lost 5 bases and 9 bases, in that order; junction bases with no gene match: 7. The CDR3 totals 14 residues. CDR3 DNA sequence: TGTGCCAGCAGAACAGGGGGGGGGATTTCACCCCTCCACTTT. Protein sequence: CASRTGGGISPLHF.

The V call is TRBV15, the J call TRBJ2-5; the D gene is possibly TRBD2 (7 bases). The CDR3 is made up of 14 amino acids. Germline CDR1 LNHNV, CDR2 YYDKDF (reference sequence). V was clipped by 5 bases and J by 6 bases, with 16 bases between them. CDR3 amino acids: CATSLGGAVKTQYF. The CDR3 region has the DNA TGTGCCACCAGCCTGGGGGGGGCCGTCAAGACCCAGTACTTC.

This chain joins TRBV5-1 and TRBJ1-2; the match to TRBD1 covers 10 bases. This CDR3 is 14 amino acids long. In germline, CDR1 is SGHRS, CDR2 YFSETQ. Unmatched junction bases numbered 4, after V lost 5 bases and J lost 3 bases. CDR3 in DNA: TGCGCCAGCAGAGTCGGACAGGGGGACTATGGCTACACCTTC. Its protein product is CASRVGQGDYGYTF.

The J gene is TRBJ1-4, the V gene TRBV11-2, with D tentatively TRBD1 (6 bases). CDR3 length equals 17 residues. Germline CDR1 reads SGHAT; CDR2 reads FQNNGV. Trimming left V 5 bases short and J 5 bases short, with 21 bases between. The chain's CDR3 is CASSTTGLGLGNEKLFF. CDR3 in DNA: TGTGCCAGCAGCACAACAGGGTTGGGACTCGGGAATGAAAAACTGTTTTTT.

The J gene is TRBJ2-5, the V gene TRBV19; 7 nucleotides agree with TRBD2. The CDR3 sequence is 15 residues long. The trim removed 3 bases at V and 1 base at J, leaving 5 bases unmatched. From germline, CDR1 is LNHDA and CDR2 SQIVND (reference sequence). CDR3 in amino acids: CASSMGGEVQETQYF. The CDR3 region has the DNA TGTGCCAGTAGTATGGGAGGGGAGGTCCAAGAGACCCAGTACTTC. Full variable domain (remainder filled in from reference TRBV19 and TRBJ2-5): DGGITQSPKYLFRKEGQNVTLSCEQNLNHDAMYWYRQDPGQGLRLIYYSQIVNDFQKGDIAEGYSVSREKKESFPLTVTSAQKNPTAFYLCASSMGGEVQETQYFGPGTRLLVL.

This chain joins TRBV4-2 and TRBJ2-5; D is unclear. The germline V gene has CDR1 LGHNA and CDR2 YNFKEQ. The CDR3 totals 15 residues. V was trimmed by 0 bases and J by 0 bases, leaving 8 bases between them. This chain's CDR3 is CASSQDPRHQETQYF. The DNA for the CDR3 is TGTGCCAGCAGCCAAGATCCGCGGCACCAAGAGACCCAGTACTTC.

This clone was counted a few times. The genes are TRBV9 and TRBJ1-5; D is undetermined. The CDR3 consists of 15 residues. From germline, CDR1 is SGDLS and CDR2 YYNGEE. V gave up 2 bases and J gave up 5 bases, with 14 bases separating them. This CDR3 reads CASSVGESRHQPQHF. CDR3 coding DNA: TGTGCCAGCAGCGTCGGGGAAAGCAGGCATCAGCCCCAGCATTTT.

This clone was observed a handful of times. The V gene is TRBV15, the J gene TRBJ1-5; D is ambiguous. The V gene's germline CDR1 is LNHNV and CDR2 YYDKDF (reference sequence). With 0 bases removed from V and 7 bases from J, the gap between germline ends came to 7 bases. CDR3 length equals 13 residues. The CDR3 coding sequence is TGTGCCACCAGCAGAGATCTTCGCCAGCCCCAGCATTTT. Translated: CATSRDLRQPQHF.

On this clone: The junction departs from the called germline gene at one end, perhaps through a read error. The chain links TRBV7-7 to TRBJ2-1; 9 bases line up with TRBD2. CDR1 and CDR2 (germline): SSHAT, FNYEAQ (reference sequence). The CDR3 spans 16 residues. The CDR3: CASSLTGTSKINEQFF. DNA for the CDR3: TGTGCTAGCAGCTTGACCGGGACTAGCAAGATCAATGAGCAGTTCTTC.

This chain uses TRBV5-5 with TRBJ2-5, with TRBD1 matching 9 bases. Per the germline V gene, CDR1 is SGHKS and CDR2 is YYEKEE (reference sequence). With 2 bases clipped from V and 3 bases from J, the junction kept 2 bases outside the gene matches. The CDR3 loop spans 14 amino acids. The CDR3 DNA is TGTGCCAGCAGCTTCCGGACAGGGGAAGAGACCCAGTACTTC. It codes for CASSFRTGEETQYF.

The chain recombines TRBV9 with TRBJ2-3; possible D gene TRBD2, 5 bases. V shed 2 bases and J shed 2 bases, with 12 bases lying between them. CDR3 length equals 15 residues. The germline CDR1 and CDR2 sequences are SGDLS and YYNGEE. The CDR3 loop is CASSVTAVYTDTQYF. The CDR3 region has the DNA TGTGCCAGCAGCGTCACAGCGGTCTACACAGATACGCAGTATTTT.

This sequence joins TRBV30 and TRBJ1-4; D is ambiguous. Germline V gives CDR1 GTSNPN, CDR2 SVGIG (reference sequence). The V end lost 0 bases, the J end lost 3 bases, and 8 bases lay between the germline ends. The CDR3 is made up of 14 amino acids. In DNA, the CDR3 is TGTGCCTGGAGTGTAAGTTTGGCTAATGAAAAACTGTTTTTT. Translation: CAWSVSLANEKLFF. Full variable domain (remainder filled in from reference TRBV30 and TRBJ1-4): SQTIHQWPATLVQPVGSPLSLECTVEGTSNPNLYWYRQAAGRGLQLLFYSVGIGQISSEVPQNLSASRPQDRQFILSSKKLLLSDSGFYLCAWSVSLANEKLFFGSGTQLSVL.

The chain couples TRBV7-2 to TRBJ1-2, with D possibly TRBD1 on 5 matching bases. The germline gives CDR1 SGHTA, CDR2 FQGNSA. The CDR3 totals 14 residues. V was clipped by 5 bases and J by 12 bases, with 22 bases between them. The CDR3 DNA reads TGTGCCAGCAGCCCATCTATCGGGGGGGTTATGCACACCTTC. Its protein is CASSPSIGGVMHTF.